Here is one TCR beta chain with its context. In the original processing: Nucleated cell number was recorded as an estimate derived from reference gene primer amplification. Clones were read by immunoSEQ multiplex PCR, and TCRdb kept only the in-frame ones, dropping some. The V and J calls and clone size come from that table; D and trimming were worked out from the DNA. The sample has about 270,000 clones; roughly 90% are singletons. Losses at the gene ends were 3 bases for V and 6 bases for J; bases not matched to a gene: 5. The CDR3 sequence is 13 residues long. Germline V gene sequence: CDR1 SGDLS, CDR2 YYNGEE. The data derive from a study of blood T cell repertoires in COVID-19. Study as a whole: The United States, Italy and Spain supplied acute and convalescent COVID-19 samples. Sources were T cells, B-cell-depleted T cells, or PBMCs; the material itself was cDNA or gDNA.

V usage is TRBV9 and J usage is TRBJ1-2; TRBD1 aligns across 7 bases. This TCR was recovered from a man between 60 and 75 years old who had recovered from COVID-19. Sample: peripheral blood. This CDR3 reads CASSASGTDGYTF. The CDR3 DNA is TGTGCCAGCAGCGCATCCGGGACAGATGGCTACACCTTC.